This T cell receptor (beta chain) was sequenced during a study of CD8 T cells in Susac syndrome. Reverse transcription of about 0.5 to 1 ug RNA was carried out with random hexamers. Each CDR3 protein is one row after TCRdb ran MiXCR on the immunoSEQ multiplex PCR reads. The sample holds tens of thousands of distinct CDR3 sequences, approximately 93% seen once. In germline, CDR1 is MDHEN, CDR2 SYDVKM. V was cut by 6 bases and J by 4 bases, with 16 bases left in between. The CDR3 has 14 residues. The rearrangement links TRBV28 to TRBJ2-7, with a possible D match to TRBD2 (6 bases). The clonotype was recovered from a human donor in good health. Sequenced: CD8+ T cells from PBMCs. CDR3 in amino acids: CASSLLATSYEQYF. The CDR3 DNA follows: TGTGCCAGCAGCCTACTAGCTACTTCTTACGAGCAGTACTTC.